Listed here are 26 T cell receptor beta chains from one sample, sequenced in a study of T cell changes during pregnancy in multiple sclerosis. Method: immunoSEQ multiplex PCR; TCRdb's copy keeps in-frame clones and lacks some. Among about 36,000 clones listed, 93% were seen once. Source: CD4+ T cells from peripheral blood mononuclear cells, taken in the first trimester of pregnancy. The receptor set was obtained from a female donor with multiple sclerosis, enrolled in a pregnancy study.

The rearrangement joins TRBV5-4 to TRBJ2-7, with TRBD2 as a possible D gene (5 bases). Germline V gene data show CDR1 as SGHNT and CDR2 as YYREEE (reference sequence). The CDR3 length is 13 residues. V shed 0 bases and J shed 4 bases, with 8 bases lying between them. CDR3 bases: TGTGCCAGCAGCTTGGCCACGGGATACGAGCAGTACTTC. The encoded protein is CASSLATGYEQYF.

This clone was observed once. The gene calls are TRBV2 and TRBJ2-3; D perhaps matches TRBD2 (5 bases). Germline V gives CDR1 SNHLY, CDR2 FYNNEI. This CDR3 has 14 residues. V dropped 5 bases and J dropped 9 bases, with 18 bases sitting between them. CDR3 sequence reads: CASSQDWLKRTQYF. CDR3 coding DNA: TGTGCCAGCAGTCAGGACTGGCTAAAGAGGACGCAGTATTTT.

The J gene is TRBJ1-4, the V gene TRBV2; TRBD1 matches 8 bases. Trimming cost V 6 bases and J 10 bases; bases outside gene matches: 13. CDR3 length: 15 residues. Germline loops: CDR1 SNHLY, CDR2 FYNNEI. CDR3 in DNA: TGTGCCAGCAGGCAATCGGGACAGGTGCTTGGAAAACTGTTTTTT. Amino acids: CASRQSGQVLGKLFF. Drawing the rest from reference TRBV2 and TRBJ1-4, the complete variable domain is EPEVTQTPSHQVTQMGQEVILRCVPISNHLYFYWYRQILGQKVEFLVSFYNNEISEKSEIFDDQFSVERPDGSNFTLKIRSTKLEDSAMYFCASRQSGQVLGKLFFGSGTQLSVL.

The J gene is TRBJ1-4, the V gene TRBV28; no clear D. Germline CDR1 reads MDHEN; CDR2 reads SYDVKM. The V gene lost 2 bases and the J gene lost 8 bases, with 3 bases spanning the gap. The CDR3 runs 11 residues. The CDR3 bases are TGTGCCAGCAGTTTACGGGAAAAACTGTTTTTT. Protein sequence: CASSLREKLFF.

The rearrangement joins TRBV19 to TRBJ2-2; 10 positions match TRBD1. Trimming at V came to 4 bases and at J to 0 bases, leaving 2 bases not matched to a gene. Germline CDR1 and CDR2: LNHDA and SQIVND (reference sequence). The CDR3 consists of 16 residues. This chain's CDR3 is CASSTGQGANTGELFF. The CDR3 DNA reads TGTGCCAGTAGTACAGGACAGGGGGCGAACACCGGGGAGCTGTTTTTT. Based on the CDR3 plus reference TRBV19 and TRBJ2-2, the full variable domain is DGGITQSPKYLFRKEGQNVTLSCEQNLNHDAMYWYRQDPGQGLRLIYYSQIVNDFQKGDIAEGYSVSREKKESFPLTVTSAQKNPTAFYLCASSTGQGANTGELFFGEGSRLTVL.

CDR3 region: CASSLRGYGTEAFF. The CDR3 region has the DNA TGTGCCAGCAGCTTAAGAGGGTATGGCACTGAAGCTTTCTTT. The chain links TRBV7-3 to TRBJ1-1; D not certain. The V end was cut by 1 base, the J end by 4 bases, with 10 bases between. The CDR3 is 14 residues long. The germline gives CDR1 SGHTA, CDR2 FQGTGA.

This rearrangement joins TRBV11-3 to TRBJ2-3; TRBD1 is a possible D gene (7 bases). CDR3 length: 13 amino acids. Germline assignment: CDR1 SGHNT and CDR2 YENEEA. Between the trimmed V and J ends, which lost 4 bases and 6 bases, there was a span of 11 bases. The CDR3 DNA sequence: TGTGCCAGCAGCTCCAGGGGGGCCGATACGCAGTATTTT. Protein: CASSSRGADTQYF.

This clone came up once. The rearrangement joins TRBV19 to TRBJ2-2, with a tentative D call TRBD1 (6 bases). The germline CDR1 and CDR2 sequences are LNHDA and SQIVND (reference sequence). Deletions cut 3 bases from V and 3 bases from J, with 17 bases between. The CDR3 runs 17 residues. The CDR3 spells CASSMGIRGRDTGELFF. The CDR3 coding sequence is TGTGCCAGTAGTATGGGGATCAGGGGTCGAGACACCGGGGAGCTGTTTTTT.

DNA for the CDR3: TGTGCCAGCAGAAAGAGGGCCTACGAGCAGTACTTC. This gives the protein CASRKRAYEQYF. This chain connects TRBV28 to TRBJ2-7, with D tentatively TRBD2 (5 bases). The length of the CDR3 is 12 residues. V was pared by 6 bases and J by 2 bases, with 8 bases between. Germline CDR1 reads MDHEN; CDR2 reads SYDVKM.

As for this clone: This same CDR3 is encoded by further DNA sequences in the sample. In nucleotides, the CDR3 is TGTGCCAGCAGCCAAGGACTAGCGGGTTCTAATGAGCAGTTCTTC. This sequence encodes CASSQGLAGSNEQFF. This sequence joins TRBV14 and TRBJ2-1; 10 nucleotides match TRBD2. There are 15 residues in the CDR3. Germline V gene sequence: CDR1 SGHDN, CDR2 FVKESK. Losses at the gene ends were 1 base for V and 7 bases for J; bases not matched to a gene: 4.

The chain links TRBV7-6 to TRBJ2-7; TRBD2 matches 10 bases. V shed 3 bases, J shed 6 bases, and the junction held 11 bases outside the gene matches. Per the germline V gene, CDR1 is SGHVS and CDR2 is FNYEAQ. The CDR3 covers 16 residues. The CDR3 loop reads CASSLLAGADLIEQYF. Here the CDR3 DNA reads TGTGCCAGCAGCTTGCTAGCGGGAGCCGACTTGATCGAGCAGTACTTC.

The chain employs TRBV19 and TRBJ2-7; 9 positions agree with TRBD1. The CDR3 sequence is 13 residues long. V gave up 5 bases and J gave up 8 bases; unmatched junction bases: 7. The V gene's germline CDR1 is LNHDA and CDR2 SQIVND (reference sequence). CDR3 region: CASSGVGQGKQYF. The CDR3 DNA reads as TGTGCCAGTAGTGGCGTGGGACAGGGTAAGCAGTACTTC.

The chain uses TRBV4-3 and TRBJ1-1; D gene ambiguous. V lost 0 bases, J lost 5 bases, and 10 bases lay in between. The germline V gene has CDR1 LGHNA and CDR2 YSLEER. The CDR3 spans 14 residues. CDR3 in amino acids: CASSQDYAGTEAFF. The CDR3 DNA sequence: TGCGCCAGCAGCCAAGATTACGCGGGTACTGAAGCTTTCTTT.

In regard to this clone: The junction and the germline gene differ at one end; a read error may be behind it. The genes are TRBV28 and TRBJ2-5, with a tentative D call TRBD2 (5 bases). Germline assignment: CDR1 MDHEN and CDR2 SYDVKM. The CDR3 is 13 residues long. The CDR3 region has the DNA TGTGCCAGCAGTTCCCCGGGAACGACGTCCCTTAACTTC. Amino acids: CASSSPGTTSLNF.

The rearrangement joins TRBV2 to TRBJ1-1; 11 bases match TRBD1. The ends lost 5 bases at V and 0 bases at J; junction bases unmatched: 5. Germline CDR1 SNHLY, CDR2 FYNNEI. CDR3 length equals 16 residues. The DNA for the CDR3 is TGTGCCAGCAGTTGGACAGGGGGCCCCTTGAACACTGAAGCTTTCTTT. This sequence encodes CASSWTGGPLNTEAFF.

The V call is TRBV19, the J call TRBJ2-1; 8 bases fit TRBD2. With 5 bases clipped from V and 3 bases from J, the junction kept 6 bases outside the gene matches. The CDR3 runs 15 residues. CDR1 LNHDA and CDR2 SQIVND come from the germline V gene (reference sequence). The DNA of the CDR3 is TGTGCCAGTAGTTTCCCACGGGGGGGCTACAATGAGCAGTTCTTC. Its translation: CASSFPRGGYNEQFF.

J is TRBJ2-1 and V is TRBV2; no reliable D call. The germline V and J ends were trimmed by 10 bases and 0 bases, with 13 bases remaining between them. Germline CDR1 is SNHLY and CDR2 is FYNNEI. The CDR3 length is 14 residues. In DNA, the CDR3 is TGTGCCACCAGAGCGCCGAGCTCCTACAATGAGCAGTTCTTC. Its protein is CATRAPSSYNEQFF.

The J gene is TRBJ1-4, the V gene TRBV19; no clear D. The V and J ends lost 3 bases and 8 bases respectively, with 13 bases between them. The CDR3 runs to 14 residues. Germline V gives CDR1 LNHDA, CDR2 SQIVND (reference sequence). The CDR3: CASSIAARWEKLFF. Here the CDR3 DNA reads TGTGCCAGTAGTATCGCGGCGAGGTGGGAAAAACTGTTTTTT.

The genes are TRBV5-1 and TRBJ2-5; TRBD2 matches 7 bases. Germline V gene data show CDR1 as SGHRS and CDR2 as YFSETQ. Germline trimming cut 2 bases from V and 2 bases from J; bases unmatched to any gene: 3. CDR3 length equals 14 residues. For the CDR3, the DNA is TGCGCCAGCAGCTTAGCGGGGAGTCAAGAGACCCAGTACTTC. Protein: CASSLAGSQETQYF.

The CDR3 protein is CASSKQGHQPQHF. CDR3 in DNA: TGTGCCAGCAGTAAACAGGGCCATCAGCCCCAGCATTTT. The chain couples TRBV27 to TRBJ1-5, with D possibly matching TRBD1 (6 bases). V was cut by 5 bases and J by 5 bases, with 10 bases left in between. Germline lookup yields CDR1 MNHEY and CDR2 SMNVEV (reference sequence). CDR3 length equals 13 residues.

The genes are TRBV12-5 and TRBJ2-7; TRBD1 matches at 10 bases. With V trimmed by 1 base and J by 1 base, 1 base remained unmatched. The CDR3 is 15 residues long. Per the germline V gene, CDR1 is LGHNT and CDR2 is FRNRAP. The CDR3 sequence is CASGLGDRGSYEQYF. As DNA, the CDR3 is TGTGCTAGTGGTTTGGGGGACAGGGGATCCTACGAGCAGTACTTC.

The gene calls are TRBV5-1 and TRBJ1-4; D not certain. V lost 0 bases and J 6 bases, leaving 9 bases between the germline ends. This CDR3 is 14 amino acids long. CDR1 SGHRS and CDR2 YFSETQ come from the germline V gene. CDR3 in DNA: TGCGCCAGCAGCTTGGTAGGGCGGGATGAAAAACTGTTTTTT. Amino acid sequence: CASSLVGRDEKLFF. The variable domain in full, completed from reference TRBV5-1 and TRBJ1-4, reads KAGVTQTPRYLIKTRGQQVTLSCSPISGHRSVSWYQQTPGQGLQFLFEYFSETQRNKGNFPGRFSGRQFSNSRSEMNVSTLELGDSALYLCASSLVGRDEKLFFGSGTQLSVL.

CDR3 protein: CACLAGKDEQFF. The CDR3 DNA follows: TGTGCCTGCCTAGCGGGAAAGGATGAGCAGTTCTTC. V is TRBV30 and J is TRBJ2-1, with 9 bases lining up with TRBD2. The CDR3 sequence is 12 residues long. Germline CDR1 and CDR2: GTSNPN and SVGIG (reference sequence). J gave up 8 bases and V 6 bases, and 5 bases lay outside the gene matches.

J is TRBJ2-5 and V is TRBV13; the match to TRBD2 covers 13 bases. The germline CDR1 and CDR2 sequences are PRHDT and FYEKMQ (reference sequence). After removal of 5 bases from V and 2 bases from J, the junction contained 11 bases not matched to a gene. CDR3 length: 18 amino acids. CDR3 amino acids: CASSRGLAGVPQQETQYF. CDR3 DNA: TGTGCCAGCAGCAGAGGACTAGCGGGGGTCCCACAGCAAGAGACCCAGTACTTC.

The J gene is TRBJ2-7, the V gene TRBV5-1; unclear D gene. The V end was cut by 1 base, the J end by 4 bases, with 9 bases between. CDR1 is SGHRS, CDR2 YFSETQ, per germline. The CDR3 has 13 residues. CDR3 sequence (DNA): TGCGCCAGCAGCTTGTATTCTACTTACGAGCAGTACTTC. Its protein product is CASSLYSTYEQYF.

The DNA of the CDR3 is TGTGCCAGCAGCCAAGTGGTCGACAGGGGCTATCACTACGAGCAGTACTTC. As protein: CASSQVVDRGYHYEQYF. The chain employs TRBV14 and TRBJ2-7; TRBD1 matches 8 bases. There are 17 residues in the CDR3. Germline CDR1 is SGHDN and CDR2 is FVKESK. The J segment lost 3 bases and the V segment lost 1 base, leaving 11 bases of the junction unmatched.